The following is a TCR beta chain sequence with its context. Germline-derived CDR1 and CDR2 are SNHLY and FYNNEI. The CDR3 has 15 amino acids. Trimming at V came to 6 bases and at J to 6 bases, leaving 5 bases not matched to a gene. This specimen comes from a study of shared clonotypes between healthy human individuals. Data came from immunoSEQ multiplex PCR; TCRdb stores just in-frame clones and leaves some out. The sample contains 2 million to 2.5 million clones, 93% of which appear only once. The sequencing sample was made of naive CD4+ T cells from PBMCs. Subset described: CD45RA+ positively selected. The receptor's source is a man younger than 35 in good health. Some clones in this sample may be carry-over from other donors' samples. This chain connects TRBV2 to TRBJ1-6, with 10 bases that match TRBD1. The CDR3 is CASRIRDRGNSPLHF. The CDR3 DNA follows: TGTGCCAGCAGGATCCGGGACAGGGGTAATTCACCCCTCCACTTT.